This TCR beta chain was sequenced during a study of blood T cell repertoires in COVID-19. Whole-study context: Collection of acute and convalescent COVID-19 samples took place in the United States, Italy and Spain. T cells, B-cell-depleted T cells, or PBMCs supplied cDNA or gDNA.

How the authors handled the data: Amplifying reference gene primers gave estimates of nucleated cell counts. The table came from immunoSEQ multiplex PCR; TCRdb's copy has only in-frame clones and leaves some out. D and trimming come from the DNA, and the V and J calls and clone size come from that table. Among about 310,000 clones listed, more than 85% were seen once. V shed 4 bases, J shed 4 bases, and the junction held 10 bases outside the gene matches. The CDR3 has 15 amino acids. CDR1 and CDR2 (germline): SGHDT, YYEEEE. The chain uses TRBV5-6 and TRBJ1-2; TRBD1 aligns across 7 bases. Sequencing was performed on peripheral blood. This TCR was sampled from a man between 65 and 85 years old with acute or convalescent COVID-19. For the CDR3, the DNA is TGTGCCAGCAGCGCGCCCCGGGACAGACGCTATGGCTACACCTTC. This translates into CASSAPRDRRYGYTF.